This T cell receptor (beta chain) derives from a study of blood T cell repertoires in COVID-19. Looked up from germline, CDR1 is SNHLY and CDR2 is FYNNEI. Trimming took 5 bases from V and 2 from J, leaving 10 bases between them. The CDR3 sequence is 14 residues long. Profiling relied on immunoSEQ multiplex PCR, and the TCRdb table lists in-frame clones only, not all of them. In the table there are around 100,000 clones, about 85% of which are singletons. V usage is TRBV2 and J usage is TRBJ1-3; D may be TRBD1 (6 bases). The TCR was taken from a man aged 40-55 years with acute or convalescent COVID-19. The sequenced sample consisted of peripheral blood. The CDR3 here is CASSPRGAGNTIYF. In DNA, the CDR3 is TGTGCCAGCAGTCCCAGGGGCGCTGGAAACACCATATATTTT.